The sequence of this T cell receptor (beta chain) was determined in a study of CD8+ T cells in alopecia areata. In each case, RNA was isolated and then reverse transcribed into cDNA as the sequencing template. Assay: immunoSEQ multiplex PCR; the TCRdb copy retains only in-frame clones and omits some. The table lists about 30,000 clones, less than 65% of them singletons, with around 17% in the top ten. On this clone: Its antigen is still unknown.

Obtained from alopecia areata patients were lesional scalp punch biopsies along with peripheral blood. The V and J ends lost 2 bases and 8 bases, in that order; junction bases with no gene match: 9. The CDR3 covers 15 residues. Per the germline V gene, CDR1 is MNHEY and CDR2 is SMNVEV (reference sequence). Study results and caveats: Although TCR sharing was seen in mice, sharing across patients was less clear, possibly for HLA-related reasons. Scalp lesions, especially in alopecia totalis/universalis, had higher clonality than normal scalp. Sequencing of scalp samples also includes resident alphabeta T cells from normal skin.

V gene TRBV27 combines with J gene TRBJ2-1; the match to TRBD2 covers 7 bases. Specimen: NKG2D-high CD8+ T cells sorted from blood. This TCR was recovered from a human donor with alopecia areata. The CDR3 reads CASSLVGGPVHEQFF. As DNA, the CDR3 is TGTGCCAGCAGTTTAGTGGGAGGGCCCGTGCATGAGCAGTTCTTC.